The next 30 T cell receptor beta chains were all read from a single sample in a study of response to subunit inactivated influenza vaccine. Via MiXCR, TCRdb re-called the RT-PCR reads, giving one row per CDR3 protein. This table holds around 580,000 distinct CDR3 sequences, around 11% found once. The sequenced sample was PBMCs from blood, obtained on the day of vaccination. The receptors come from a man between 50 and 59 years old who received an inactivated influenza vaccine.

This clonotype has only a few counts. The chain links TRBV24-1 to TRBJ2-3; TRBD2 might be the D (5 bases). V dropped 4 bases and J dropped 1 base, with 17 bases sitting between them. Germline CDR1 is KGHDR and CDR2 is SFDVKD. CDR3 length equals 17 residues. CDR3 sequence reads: CATSDRPGKRRTDTQYF. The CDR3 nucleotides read TGTGCCACCAGTGACCGTCCCGGGAAGCGGCGCACAGATACGCAGTATTTT.

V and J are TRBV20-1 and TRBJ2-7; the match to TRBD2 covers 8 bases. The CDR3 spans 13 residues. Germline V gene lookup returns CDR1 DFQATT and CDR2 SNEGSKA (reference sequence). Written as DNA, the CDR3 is TGCAGCGGGGGGGCCAGCAGCGCCTACGAGCAGTACTTC. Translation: CSGGASSAYEQYF.

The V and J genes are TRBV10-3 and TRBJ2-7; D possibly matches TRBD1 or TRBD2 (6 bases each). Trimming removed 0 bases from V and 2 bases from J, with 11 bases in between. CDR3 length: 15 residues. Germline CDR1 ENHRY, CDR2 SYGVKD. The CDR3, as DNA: TGTGCCATCAGTGAGTCAGGGGGGTGGCCCTACGAGCAGTACTTC. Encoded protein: CAISESGGWPYEQYF.

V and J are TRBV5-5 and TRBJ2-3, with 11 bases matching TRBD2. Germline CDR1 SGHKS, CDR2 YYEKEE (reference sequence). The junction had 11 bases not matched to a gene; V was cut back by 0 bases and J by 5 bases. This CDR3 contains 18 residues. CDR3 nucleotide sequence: TGTGCCAGCAGCTTGGCGGTAGCGGGAGGGCCGGGTGAAGATACGCAGTATTTT. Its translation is CASSLAVAGGPGEDTQYF.

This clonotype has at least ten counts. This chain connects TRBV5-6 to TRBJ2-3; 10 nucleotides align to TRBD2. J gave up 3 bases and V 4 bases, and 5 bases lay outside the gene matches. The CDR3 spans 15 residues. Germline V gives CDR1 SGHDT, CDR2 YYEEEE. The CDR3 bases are TGTGCCAGCAGCGCTAGCGGGAGAAGAACAGATACGCAGTATTTT. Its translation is CASSASGRRTDTQYF.

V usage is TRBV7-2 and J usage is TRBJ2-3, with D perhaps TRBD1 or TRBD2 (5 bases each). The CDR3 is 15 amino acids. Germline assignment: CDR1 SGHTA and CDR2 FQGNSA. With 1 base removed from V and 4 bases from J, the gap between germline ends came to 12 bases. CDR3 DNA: TGTGCCAGCAGCTTAGGGGGGAGTGGTGCAGATACGCAGTATTTT. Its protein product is CASSLGGSGADTQYF.

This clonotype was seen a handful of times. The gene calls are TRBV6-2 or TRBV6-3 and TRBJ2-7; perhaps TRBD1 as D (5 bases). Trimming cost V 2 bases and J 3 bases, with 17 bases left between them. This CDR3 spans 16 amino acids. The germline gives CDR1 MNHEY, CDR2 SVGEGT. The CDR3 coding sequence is TGTGCCAGCAGTTACCTTGGTGGGGCCAACCTCTACGAGCAGTACTTC. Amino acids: CASSYLGGANLYEQYF.

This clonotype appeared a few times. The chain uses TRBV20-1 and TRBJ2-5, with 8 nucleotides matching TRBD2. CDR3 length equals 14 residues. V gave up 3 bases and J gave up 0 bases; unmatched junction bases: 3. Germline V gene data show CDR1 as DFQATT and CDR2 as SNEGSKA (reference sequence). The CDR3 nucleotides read TGCAGTGCTAGTCGGGGGGGGTACCAAGAGACCCAGTACTTC. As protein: CSASRGGYQETQYF.

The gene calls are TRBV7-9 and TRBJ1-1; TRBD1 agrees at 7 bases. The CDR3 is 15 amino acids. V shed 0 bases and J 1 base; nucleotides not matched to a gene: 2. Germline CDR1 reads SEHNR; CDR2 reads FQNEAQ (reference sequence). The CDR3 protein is CASSLAWDRNTEAFF. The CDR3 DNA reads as TGTGCCAGCAGCTTAGCCTGGGACAGGAACACTGAAGCTTTCTTT.

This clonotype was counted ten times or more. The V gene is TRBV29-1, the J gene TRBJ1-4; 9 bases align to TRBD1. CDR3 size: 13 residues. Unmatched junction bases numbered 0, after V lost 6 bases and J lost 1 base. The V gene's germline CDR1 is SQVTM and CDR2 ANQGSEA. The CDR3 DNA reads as TGCAGCGTGGGACAGGGAACTAATGAAAAACTGTTTTTT. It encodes CSVGQGTNEKLFF.

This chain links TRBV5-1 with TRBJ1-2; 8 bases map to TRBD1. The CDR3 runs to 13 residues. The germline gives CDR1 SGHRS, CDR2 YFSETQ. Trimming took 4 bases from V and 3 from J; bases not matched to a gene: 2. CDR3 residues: CASSTDRDYGYTF. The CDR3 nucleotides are TGCGCCAGCAGCACGGACAGGGACTATGGCTACACCTTC.

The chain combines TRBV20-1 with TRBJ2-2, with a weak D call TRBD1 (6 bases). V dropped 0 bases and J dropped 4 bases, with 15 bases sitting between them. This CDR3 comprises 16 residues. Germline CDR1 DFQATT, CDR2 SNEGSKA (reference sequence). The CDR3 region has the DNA TGCAGTGCTAGAGATGGAGCCAGGGGCGGCACCGGGGAGCTGTTTTTT. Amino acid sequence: CSARDGARGGTGELFF.

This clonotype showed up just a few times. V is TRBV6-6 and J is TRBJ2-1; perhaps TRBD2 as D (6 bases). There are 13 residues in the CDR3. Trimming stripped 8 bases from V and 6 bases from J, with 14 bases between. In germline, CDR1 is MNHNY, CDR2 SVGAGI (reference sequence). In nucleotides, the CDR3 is TGTGCCAGCGGCGCCTTCGGGGGCAATGAGCAGTTCTTC. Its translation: CASGAFGGNEQFF.

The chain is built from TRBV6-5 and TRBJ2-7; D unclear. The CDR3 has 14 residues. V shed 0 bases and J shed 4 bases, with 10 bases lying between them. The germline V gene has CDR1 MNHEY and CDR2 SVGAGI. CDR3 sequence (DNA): TGTGCCAGCAGTTACTCGATTCTAGGGTACGAGCAGTACTTC. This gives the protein CASSYSILGYEQYF.

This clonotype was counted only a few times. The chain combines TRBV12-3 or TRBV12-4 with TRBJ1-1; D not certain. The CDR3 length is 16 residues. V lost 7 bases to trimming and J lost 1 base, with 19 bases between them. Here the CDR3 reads CASIPGPATSNTEAFF. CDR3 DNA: TGTGCCAGCATCCCGGGCCCCGCTACCTCGAACACTGAAGCTTTCTTT.

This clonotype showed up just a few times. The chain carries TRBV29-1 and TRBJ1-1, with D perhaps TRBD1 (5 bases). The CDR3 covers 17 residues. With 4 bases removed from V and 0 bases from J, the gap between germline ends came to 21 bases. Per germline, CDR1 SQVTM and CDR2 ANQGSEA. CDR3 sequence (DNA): TGCAGCGTTGCGGTGGGGGTACCCGGCGTAATGAACACTGAAGCTTTCTTT. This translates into CSVAVGVPGVMNTEAFF.

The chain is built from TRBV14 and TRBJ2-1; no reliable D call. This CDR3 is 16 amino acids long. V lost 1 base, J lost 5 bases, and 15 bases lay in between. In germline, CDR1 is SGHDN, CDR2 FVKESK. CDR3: CASSQVSVGYHNEQFF. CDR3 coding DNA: TGTGCCAGCAGCCAAGTTTCCGTAGGCTACCACAATGAGCAGTTCTTC.

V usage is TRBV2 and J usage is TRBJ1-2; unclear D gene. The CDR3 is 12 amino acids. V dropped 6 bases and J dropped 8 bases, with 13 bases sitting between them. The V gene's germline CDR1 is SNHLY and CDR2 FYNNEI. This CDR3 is CASRLTAGGYTF. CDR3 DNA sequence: TGTGCCAGCAGGTTGACGGCTGGGGGCTACACCTTC.

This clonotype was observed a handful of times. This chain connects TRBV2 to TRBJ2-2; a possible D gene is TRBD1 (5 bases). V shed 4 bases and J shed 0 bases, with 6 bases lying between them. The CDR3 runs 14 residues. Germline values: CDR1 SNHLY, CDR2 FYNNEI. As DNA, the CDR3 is TGTGCCAGCAGTGTGGACACGAACACCGGGGAGCTGTTTTTT. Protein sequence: CASSVDTNTGELFF.

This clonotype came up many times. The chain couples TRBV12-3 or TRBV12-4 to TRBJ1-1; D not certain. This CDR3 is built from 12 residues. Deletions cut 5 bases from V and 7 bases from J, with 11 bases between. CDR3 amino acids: CASSLRGIEAFF. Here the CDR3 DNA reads TGTGCCAGCAGTCTCCGGGGTATTGAAGCTTTCTTT.

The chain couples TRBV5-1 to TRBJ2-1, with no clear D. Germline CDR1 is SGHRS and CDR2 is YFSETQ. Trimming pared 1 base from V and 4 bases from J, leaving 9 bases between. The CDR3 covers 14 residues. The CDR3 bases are TGCGCCAGCAGCTTGAGGTCCCTTTACAATGAGCAGTTCTTC. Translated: CASSLRSLYNEQFF.

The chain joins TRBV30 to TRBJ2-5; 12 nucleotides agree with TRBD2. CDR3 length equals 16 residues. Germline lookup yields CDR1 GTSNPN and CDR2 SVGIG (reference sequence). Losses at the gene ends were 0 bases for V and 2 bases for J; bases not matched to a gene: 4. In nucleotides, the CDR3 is TGTGCCTGGAGTGTAGGGACTAGCGGGCTACAAGAGACCCAGTACTTC. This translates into CAWSVGTSGLQETQYF.

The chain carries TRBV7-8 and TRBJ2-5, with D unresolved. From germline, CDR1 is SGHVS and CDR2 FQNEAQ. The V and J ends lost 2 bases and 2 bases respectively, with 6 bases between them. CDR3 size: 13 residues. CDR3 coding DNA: TGTGCCAGCAGCTTAATACAGCAAGAGACCCAGTACTTC. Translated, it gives CASSLIQQETQYF.

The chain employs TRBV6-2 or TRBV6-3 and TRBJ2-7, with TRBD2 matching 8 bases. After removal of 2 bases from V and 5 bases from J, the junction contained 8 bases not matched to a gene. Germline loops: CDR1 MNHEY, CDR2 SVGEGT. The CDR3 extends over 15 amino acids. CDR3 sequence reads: CASSYRPGGPNEQYF. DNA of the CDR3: TGTGCCAGCAGTTACCGACCGGGAGGGCCGAACGAGCAGTACTTC.

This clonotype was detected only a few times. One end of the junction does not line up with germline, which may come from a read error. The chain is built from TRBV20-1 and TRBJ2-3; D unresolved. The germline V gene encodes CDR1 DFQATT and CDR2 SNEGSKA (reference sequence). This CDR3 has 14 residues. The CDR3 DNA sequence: TGCAGTGCTCGAGAAGGGTCCGTGGCAGATACGCAGTATTTT. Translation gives CSAREGSVADTQYF.

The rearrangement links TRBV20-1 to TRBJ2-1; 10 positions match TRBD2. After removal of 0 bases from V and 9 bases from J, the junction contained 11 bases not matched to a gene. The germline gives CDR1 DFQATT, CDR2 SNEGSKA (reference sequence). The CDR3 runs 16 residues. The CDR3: CSARDVAGGPYGEQFF. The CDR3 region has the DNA TGCAGTGCTAGAGATGTAGCGGGGGGACCGTACGGTGAGCAGTTCTTC.

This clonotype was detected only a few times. The CDR3 protein is CSVGQSYEQYF. CDR3 DNA: TGCAGCGTTGGGCAATCCTACGAGCAGTACTTC. This chain joins TRBV29-1 and TRBJ2-7; D not certain. Germline V lookup: CDR1 SQVTM, CDR2 ANQGSEA. CDR3 size: 11 residues. V was pared by 4 bases and J by 1 base, with 5 bases between.

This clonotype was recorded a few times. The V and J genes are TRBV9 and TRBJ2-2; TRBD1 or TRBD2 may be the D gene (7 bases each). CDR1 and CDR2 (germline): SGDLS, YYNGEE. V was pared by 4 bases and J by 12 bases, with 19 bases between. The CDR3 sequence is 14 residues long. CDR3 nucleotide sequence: TGTGCCAGCAGCCCTAGGGAGGGGGCGAGGAAGCTGTTTTTT. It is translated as CASSPREGARKLFF.

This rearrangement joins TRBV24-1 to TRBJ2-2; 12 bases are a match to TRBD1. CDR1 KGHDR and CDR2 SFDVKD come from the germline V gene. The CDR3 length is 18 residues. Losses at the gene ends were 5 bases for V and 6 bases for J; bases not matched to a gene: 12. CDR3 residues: CATSAGQGASFLPGELFF. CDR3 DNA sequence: TGTGCCACCAGTGCGGGACAGGGGGCGAGTTTTTTGCCCGGGGAGCTGTTTTTT.

The DNA of the CDR3 is TGCAGTGCTAGAGATCGGCAGGGGCCGTCACCCCTCCACTTT. Its protein is CSARDRQGPSPLHF. V and J are TRBV20-1 and TRBJ1-6; perhaps TRBD1 as D (6 bases). The CDR3 has 14 amino acids. CDR1 and CDR2 (germline): DFQATT, SNEGSKA (reference sequence). V lost 0 bases and J 10 bases, leaving 13 bases between the germline ends.